Sequencing of this T cell receptor beta chain was carried out in a study of cytomegalovirus exposure and HLA in healthy donors (dated by TCRdb to about 2017). About the full investigation: An earlier analysis of about 560 of the donors reported 250 to 300 Gb of sequence data and 117 million unique TCR beta sequences obtained from 180 million or so T cells. An early release covering some 640 HLA-typed donors comprised about 300 gigabases of sequencing data and about 90 million unique TCR sequences. Among the roughly 430 genotyped donors, around 81% belonged to the genetic ancestry cluster associated with self-reported Caucasian donors. The study aimed to test whether signatures of past pathogen exposure could be identified by cataloging public T cell receptors. Using immunosequencing, the study profiled T cell repertoires from fewer than 700 subjects and related those repertoires to cytomegalovirus serostatus. In addition to the first cohort of about 650 subjects, a separate validation cohort of approximately 130 different subjects was used. To predict cytomegalovirus infection status, the study brought together high-throughput TCR immunosequencing, statistical association of individual TCRs with disease status, and machine learning. A later analysis re-examined previously published TCR beta repertoires from 610 or so donors and added high-resolution HLA genotyping to investigate patterns of TCR occurrence. Rather than using new phenotypic data, the later analysis identified candidate immune exposures from TCR beta sequences and from how often those sequences occurred across donors. An earlier analysis of some 600 of the donors applied high-throughput TCR beta sequencing to assess whether each TCR beta V gene segment acted as functional or pseudogenic. Alongside the repertoire data, information on donor age, sex, ethnicity and CMV serostatus was compiled. In a later genetic analysis, genome-wide SNP genotypes for about 65% of the roughly 700 donors were used, and that subset was treated as a discovery cohort. Every repertoire in the discovery cohort had been generated on one and the same sequencing platform. Both class I and class II loci were covered by HLA typing, at four-digit resolution. Typing coverage differed by locus: A, B, C, DRB1 and DQB1 were typed in roughly 620-640 donors, DQA1 in 500 to 550, DPA1 in 606, and DPB1 in about 450. Because of strong linkage in the cohort, four or five DR-DQ haplotypes were treated as single units for association and clustering. Among about 410 genotyped donors of the cohort, an average of approximately 240,000 unique TCR beta nucleotide sequences was sequenced per donor, of which about 20% were non-productive. Beyond this particular receptor, the publication reports: A later analysis found that HLA-associated TCR beta chains were more clonally expanded and had lower generation probabilities than equally common non-associated chains. The 87-base-pair reads could not distinguish some IMGT-functional V segments, including TRBV6-2 and TRBV6-3, so those segments were excluded. Most TCR sequences were observed very rarely across donors, whereas some public TCRs were present in many individuals. The authors suggested that the approach could potentially be extended to other disease states and immunological phenotypes. In a later analysis, several top co-occurrence clusters were reported to appear linked to parvovirus B19, influenza, CMV and Epstein-Barr virus. A later analysis associated 16,951 TCR beta sequences with specific HLA alleles at a false discovery rate of 0.05. Compared with the approximately 670-donor mean, donors in an Asian-associated ancestry cluster had fewer N-insertions in productive TCRs, according to a later genetic analysis. A later genetic analysis associated a missense DCLRE1C variant with V-gene and J-gene trimming of TCR beta chains, and an independent cohort replicated the association. Immune exposure information for the cohort was limited to CMV serostatus. In vitro tests confirmed that a few of the cytomegalovirus-associated TCR beta chains recognize cytomegalovirus antigens. A further reported finding was that TCR beta sequences accurately predicted the HLA-A and HLA-B alleles for most subjects in the first cohort. In an earlier analysis of some 500 of the donors, most TCR beta V segments were observed in productive rearrangements about 87% or about 30% of the time, broadly matching IMGT annotations. The presence/absence analyses assumed that sequencing depth was roughly uniform across donors, and that assumption may not be true. Linkage disequilibrium might explain the correlated functional status among segregating V segments, but an unknown experimental factor could not be ruled out. Because HLA typing was unavailable for some donors at each locus, only the typed subset was used in association tests. A total of around 150 TCR beta chains were listed by the study as associated with cytomegalovirus. The sequencing pipeline was judged likely to have produced a cluster of highly shared sequence variants as a technical artifact. Because counts were too low, about 18 rarely observed V segments, including chromosome 9 orphons, were excluded from the earlier analysis of 500 to 700 of the donors. In a later analysis, most CMV-associated TCR beta chains were found to appear HLA-restricted, with HLA associations seemingly driven largely by CMV exposure. In a later analysis, TCR association rates were found to vary across HLA loci, with the most associated TCRs seen for DRB1 alleles and the fewest for HLA-C alleles. In this cohort, only TCR beta chains were sequenced, and detectable features were limited by the absence of alpha or paired-chain data. When HLA alleles, especially DR and DQ, strongly co-occurred, attributing TCR associations to individual alleles was difficult. In both the original and validation cohorts, the classifier was reported to diagnose cytomegalovirus status with high specificity and sensitivity.

The library came from the immunoSEQ multiplex PCR assay. For the multiplex PCR, a mixture combining 60 forward primers for TCR Vbeta segments and 13 reverse primers for TCR Jbeta segments was used. Amplification of the CDR3 region of rearranged TCR beta genes was performed with a multiplex PCR assay on genomic DNA. On the Illumina HiSeq System, the amplified TCR beta libraries were sequenced as 87-base-pair reads. For the original study's pipeline: In a later analysis, 80 million or so unique TCR beta chains were counted across the approximately 640 repertoires, and roughly 10 million of these chains were shared by at least two donors. Raw reads were error-corrected and collapsed into unique sequences by a nearest-neighbor algorithm in which closely related sequences were merged to remove PCR and sequencing errors. V, D and J gene segments were assigned by aligning CDR3 sequences to IMGT reference sequences. Each retained sequence needed at least a six-nucleotide match to both a V gene segment and a J gene segment. A rearrangement counted as productive if the CDR3 had no stop codons and remained in frame with V and J, and every other rearrangement counted as non-productive. CDR3 was defined by IMGT convention, running from the second conserved V-encoded cysteine to the conserved J-encoded phenylalanine. Sequences without an unambiguous match to a single V gene segment were excluded from the earlier analysis of 587 of the donors. An earlier analysis of fewer than 650 of the donors classified V segments as functional when productive rearrangements were above 56.7% and as segregating when the standard deviation between donors was above 5%. To diagnose cytomegalovirus status from the catalog of TCR beta chain sequences, a statistical classification framework was built. In a later analysis, TCR nucleotide sequences were compared against IMGT/GENE-DB human TR gene sequences so that V and J genes could be assigned. A later analysis assigned CDR3 sequences and most-parsimonious VDJ recombination scenarios with the TCRdist pipeline. A later analysis defined each TCR beta chain by its CDR3 amino acid sequence plus V-gene family, and excluded reads lacking a unique V-gene family. A later analysis removed nearly 600 highly shared, low-generation-probability nucleotide sequences to deal with suspected cross-contamination and a sequencing artifact. For each public chain, a later analysis derived a clonal expansion index from normalized ranks of inferred template counts within each repertoire. In a later analysis, generation probabilities were computed with a VDJ recombination model fitted to out-of-frame rearrangements, and the resulting probabilities were checked against IGoR. A later analysis scored TCR-TCR, TCR-HLA and TCR-CMV co-occurrence with hypergeometric tests, applying a repertoire-size bias correction to TCR pairs. False discovery rates were estimated in a later analysis by permuting HLA or CMV assignments 20 times. A later analysis grouped co-occurring TCRs with DBSCAN, adding TCRdist sequence similarity when clustering within HLA-allele-positive subsets. For co-occurrence clustering, repertoires with fewer than 30,000 or more than 120,000 public chains were excluded, along with five repertoires with anomalous nucleotide sharing. The clones in this table, taken by TCRdb from immuneACCESS, are in-frame only. Not every clone is retained; where verified, under half of the shortfall comes from an unresolved V gene, and the cause of the rest is unknown. V and J calls and clone size come straight from that table; D and trimming were deduced from the DNA. This sample is represented by 200,000 to 250,000 clones; around 80% of them were singletons. The leading ten clones occupy approximately 2.6% of the sample.

Points on this clone: The antigen it recognizes is unknown. Per-base qualities were not stored, and no clone one base away is much larger.

From the cysteine up to the phenylalanine, the CDR3 has a length of 13 residues. Just the 39-base CDR3 DNA is kept, in frame starting at base 1. For CDR1 and CDR2, the germline V gene lists MNHNS and SASEGT. Trimming takes 7 bases off V and 5 bases off J; junction bases not matched to a gene: 8. The cohort was made up of 500 to 800 healthy bone marrow donors. Cohort members were all nominally healthy when sampled, although unrecorded immune exposures were likely present. The donor was CMV seropositive and was included in the group of 270 or so seropositive cohort members. Each donor provided a peripheral blood sample, and peripheral blood mononuclear cells were used for TCR beta sequencing. Genomic DNA extraction from the blood cell samples was performed with the Qiagen DNeasy Blood Extraction Kit.

The chain joins TRBV6-1 to TRBJ2-7; TRBD2 lines up with 7 middle nucleotides. This sequence was found in a woman aged 55-75 years in good health and CMV-seropositive. Input material: PBMCs. The CDR3 in this case is CASKLAGDDEQYF. Here is the DNA: TGTGCCAGCAAATTGGCGGGAGACGACGAGCAGTACTTC.